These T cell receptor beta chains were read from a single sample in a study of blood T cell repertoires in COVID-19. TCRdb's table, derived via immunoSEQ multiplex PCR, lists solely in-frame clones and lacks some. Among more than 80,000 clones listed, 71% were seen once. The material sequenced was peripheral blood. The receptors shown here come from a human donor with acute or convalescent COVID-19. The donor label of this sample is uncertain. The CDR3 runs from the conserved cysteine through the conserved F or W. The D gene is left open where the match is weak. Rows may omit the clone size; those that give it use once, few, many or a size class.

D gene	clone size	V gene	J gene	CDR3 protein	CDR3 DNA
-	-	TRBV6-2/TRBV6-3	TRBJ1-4	CASSWEFNEKLFF	TGTGCCAGCAGTTGGGAGTTTAATGAAAAACTGTTTTTT
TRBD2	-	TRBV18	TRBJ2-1	CASSPRLAGDYNEQFF	TGTGCCAGCTCACCAAGACTAGCGGGGGATTACAATGAGCAGTTCTTC
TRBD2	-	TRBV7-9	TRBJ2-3	CATLAGGSTDTQYF	TGTGCCACCCTAGCGGGGGGAAGCACAGATACGCAGTATTTT
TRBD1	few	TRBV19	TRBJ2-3	CASTETGGRSTDTQYF	TGTGCCAGTACCGAAACAGGGGGCAGGAGCACAGATACGCAGTATTTT
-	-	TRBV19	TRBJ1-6	CASSASNRSPLHF	TGTGCCAGTAGTGCCTCCAATAGATCACCCCTCCACTTT
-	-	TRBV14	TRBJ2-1	CASSQDLTVNEQFF	TGTGCCAGCAGCCAAGATTTGACAGTCAATGAGCAGTTCTTC
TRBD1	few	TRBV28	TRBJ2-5	CASSSGDRTEETQYF	TGTGCCAGCAGCTCCGGGGACAGAACAGAAGAGACCCAGTACTTC
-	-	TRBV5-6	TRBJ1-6	CASSLGVRGSYNSPLHF	TGTGCCAGCAGCTTGGGGGTACGGGGAAGCTATAATTCACCCCTCCACTTT
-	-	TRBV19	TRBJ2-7	CASSTEPGSPYEQYF	TGTGCCAGTAGTACCGAACCAGGTTCCCCCTACGAGCAGTACTTC
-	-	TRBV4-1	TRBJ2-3	CASSLNADTQYF	TGCGCCAGCAGCCTAAATGCAGATACGCAGTATTTT
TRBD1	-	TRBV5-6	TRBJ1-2	CASSLYTGQGARSYGYTF	TGTGCCAGCAGCTTGTATACGGGACAGGGGGCGCGTAGCTATGGCTACACCTTC
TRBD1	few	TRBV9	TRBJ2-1	CASSVGQGAKGEQFF	TGTGCCAGCAGCGTAGGACAGGGCGCTAAGGGTGAGCAGTTCTTC
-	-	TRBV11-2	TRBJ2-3	CASSPTTVGADTQYF	TGTGCCAGCAGCCCGACTACGGTGGGGGCGGATACGCAGTATTTT
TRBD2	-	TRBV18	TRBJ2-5	CASSPWVAGSQGETQYF	TGTGCCAGCTCACCCTGGGTAGCGGGGTCCCAAGGAGAGACCCAGTACTTC
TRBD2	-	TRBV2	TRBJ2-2	CAWTGLARTGELFF	TGTGCCTGGACGGGACTAGCGAGGACCGGGGAGCTGTTTTTT
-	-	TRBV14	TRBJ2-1	CASSQGIGRRYNEQFF	TGTGCCAGCAGCCAAGGGATCGGCCGGCGGTACAATGAGCAGTTCTTC
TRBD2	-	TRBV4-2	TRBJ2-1	CASRGGEHEQFF	TGTGCCAGCCGGGGGGGCGAACATGAGCAGTTCTTC
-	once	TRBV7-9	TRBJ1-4	CASSLGGLSEKLFF	TGTGCCAGCAGCTTAGGGGGCCTGTCGGAAAAACTGTTTTTT
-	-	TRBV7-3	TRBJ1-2	CASSPDSNYGYTF	TGTGCCAGCAGCCCGGACAGTAACTATGGCTACACCTTC
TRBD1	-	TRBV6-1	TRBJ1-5	CASSGGDRGYSNQPQHF	TGTGCCAGCAGTGGGGGGGACAGAGGATATAGCAATCAGCCCCAGCATTTT
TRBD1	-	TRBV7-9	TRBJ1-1	CASSLDPTGGASEAFF	TGTGCCAGCAGCTTAGACCCGACAGGGGGCGCTTCTGAAGCTTTCTTT
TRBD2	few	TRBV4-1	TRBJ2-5	CASSQRLAGGYGETQYF	TGCGCCAGCAGCCAGCGACTAGCGGGGGGATATGGGGAGACCCAGTACTTC
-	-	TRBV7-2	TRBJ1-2	CASSRQANYGYTF	TGTGCCAGCAGCCGACAGGCTAACTATGGCTACACCTTC
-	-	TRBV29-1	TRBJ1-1	CSVTGNLNTEAFF	TGCAGCGTCACAGGGAACCTGAACACTGAAGCTTTCTTT